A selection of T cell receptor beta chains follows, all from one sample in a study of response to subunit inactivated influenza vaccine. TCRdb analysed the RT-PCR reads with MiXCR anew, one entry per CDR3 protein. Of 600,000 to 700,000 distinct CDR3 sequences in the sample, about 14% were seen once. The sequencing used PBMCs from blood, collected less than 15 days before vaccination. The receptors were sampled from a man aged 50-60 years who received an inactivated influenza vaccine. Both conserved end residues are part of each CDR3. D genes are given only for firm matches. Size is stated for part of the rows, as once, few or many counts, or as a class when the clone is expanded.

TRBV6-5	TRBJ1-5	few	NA	CASSSSRGRQPQHF	TGTGCCAGCAGTTCGAGTAGAGGGCGCCAGCCCCAGCATTTT
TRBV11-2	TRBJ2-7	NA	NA	CASSITIQEYEQYF	TGTGCCAGCAGCATAACCATACAAGAGTACGAGCAGTACTTC
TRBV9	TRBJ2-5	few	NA	CASSTSDQETQYF	TGTGCCAGCAGTACTAGTGATCAAGAGACCCAGTACTTC
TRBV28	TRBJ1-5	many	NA	CASSLGGPSRPQHF	TGTGCCAGCAGTTTGGGCGGCCCGTCTAGGCCCCAGCATTTT
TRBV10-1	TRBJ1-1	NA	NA	CASSDLGGRAFF	TGCGCCAGCAGTGATCTCGGGGGCCGAGCTTTCTTT
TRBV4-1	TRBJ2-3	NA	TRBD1	CASSQGWGQGVADTQYF	TGCGCCAGCAGCCAAGGTTGGGGACAGGGTGTAGCAGATACGCAGTATTTT
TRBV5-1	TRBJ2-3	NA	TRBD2	CASSGQSGGNTQYF	TGCGCCAGCAGCGGCCAAAGCGGGGGAAATACGCAGTATTTT
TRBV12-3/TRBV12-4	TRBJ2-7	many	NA	CASSFWPSGYEQYF	TGTGCCAGCAGTTTTTGGCCTAGTGGGTACGAGCAGTACTTC
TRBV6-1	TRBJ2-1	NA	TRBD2	CASSTGTSASNEQFF	TGTGCCAGCAGCACGGGGACTAGCGCGAGTAATGAGCAGTTCTTC
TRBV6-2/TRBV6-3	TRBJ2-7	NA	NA	CASSLIPPGTLEGEQYF	TGTGCCAGCAGTTTAATCCCACCCGGGACCTTGGAGGGGGAGCAGTACTTC
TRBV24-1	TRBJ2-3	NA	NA	CATCSGSITDTQYF	TGTGCCACCTGCTCGGGGTCAATCACAGATACGCAGTATTTT
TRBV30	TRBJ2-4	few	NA	CAWKDAGRVQYF	TGTGCCTGGAAGGATGCGGGGCGGGTACAGTACTTC
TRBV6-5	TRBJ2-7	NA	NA	CASSYTRTGLGEQYF	TGTGCCAGCAGTTACACCCGCACAGGGTTGGGCGAGCAGTACTTC
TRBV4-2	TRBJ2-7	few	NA	CASSQVVLFGTKPFPYEQYF	TGTGCCAGCAGCCAAGTAGTATTATTCGGGACGAAGCCTTTCCCCTACGAGCAGTACTTC
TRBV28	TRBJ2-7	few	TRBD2	CASSRTAGGLEQYF	TGTGCCAGCAGCAGGACAGCGGGAGGACTCGAGCAGTACTTC
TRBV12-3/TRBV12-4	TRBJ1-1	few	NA	CASRDRTWNTEAFF	TGTGCCAGCAGAGACAGGACATGGAACACTGAAGCTTTCTTT
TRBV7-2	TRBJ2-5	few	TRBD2	CASSPGTSGRGEETQYF	TGTGCCAGCAGCCCGGGGACTAGCGGGAGAGGAGAAGAGACCCAGTACTTC
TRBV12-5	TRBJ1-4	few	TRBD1	CASGSPGTENEKLFF	TGTGCTAGTGGTTCACCCGGGACAGAGAATGAAAAACTGTTTTTT
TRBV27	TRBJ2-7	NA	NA	CASSLSQASYEQYF	TGTGCCAGCAGTTTATCACAGGCCTCCTACGAGCAGTACTTC
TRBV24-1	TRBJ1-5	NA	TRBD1	CATSQTGGTGLWDDQPQHF	TGTGCCACCAGTCAGACCGGCGGGACAGGACTATGGGACGATCAGCCCCAGCATTTT
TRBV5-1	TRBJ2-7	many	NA	CASSLGVAYEQYF	TGCGCCAGCAGCTTGGGAGTGGCCTACGAGCAGTACTTC
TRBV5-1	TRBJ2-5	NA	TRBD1	CASSFGDRQYQETQYF	TGCGCCAGCAGCTTTGGGGACAGACAGTACCAAGAGACCCAGTACTTC
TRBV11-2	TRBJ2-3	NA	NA	CASSFLGPGGTDTQYF	TGTGCCAGCAGCTTCCTGGGTCCTGGGGGCACAGATACGCAGTATTTT
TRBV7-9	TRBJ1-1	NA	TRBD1	CASSFATGATEAFF	TGTGCCAGCAGCTTCGCGACAGGGGCTACTGAAGCTTTCTTT
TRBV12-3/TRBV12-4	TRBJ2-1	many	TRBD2	CASTPGGRLNEQFF	TGTGCCAGCACCCCGGGCGGGAGATTGAATGAGCAGTTCTTC
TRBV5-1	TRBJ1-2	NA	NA	CASSFDHGANYGYTF	TGCGCCAGCAGCTTTGACCACGGAGCTAACTATGGCTACACCTTC
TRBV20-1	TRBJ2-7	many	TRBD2	CSARDTAGDPKEQYF	TGCAGTGCTAGAGATACAGCGGGGGACCCTAAAGAGCAGTACTTC
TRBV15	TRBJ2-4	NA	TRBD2	CATSREGGGQNIQYF	TGTGCCACCAGCAGAGAGGGGGGAGGGCAAAACATTCAGTACTTC
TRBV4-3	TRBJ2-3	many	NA	CASSQDLAGTDTQYF	TGCGCCAGCAGCCAAGACCTAGCTGGGACAGATACGCAGTATTTT
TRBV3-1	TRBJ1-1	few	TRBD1	CASSQGGLDRAKAEAFF	TGTGCCAGCAGCCAAGGCGGCTTGGACAGGGCAAAGGCTGAAGCTTTCTTT
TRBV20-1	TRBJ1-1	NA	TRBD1	CSAAGQGASAFF	TGCAGTGCAGCGGGACAGGGGGCGTCCGCTTTCTTT
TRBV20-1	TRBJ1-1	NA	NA	CSALRRGINAEAFF	TGCAGTGCTCTCAGACGCGGCATTAATGCTGAAGCTTTCTTT
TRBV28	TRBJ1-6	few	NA	CASSLRGGSGSPLHF	TGTGCCAGCAGCCTTCGCGGAGGTTCGGGGTCACCCCTCCACTTT
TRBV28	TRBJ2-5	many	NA	CASSLDTQETQYF	TGCGCCAGCAGCTTGGACACCCAAGAGACCCAGTACTTC
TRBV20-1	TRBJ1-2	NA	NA	CSARGGGEHYGYTF	TGCAGTGCCAGAGGCGGAGGGGAACACTATGGCTACACCTTC
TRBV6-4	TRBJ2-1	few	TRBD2	CASSDWASGRSYNEQFF	TGTGCCAGCAGTGACTGGGCTAGCGGGCGCTCCTACAATGAGCAGTTCTTC
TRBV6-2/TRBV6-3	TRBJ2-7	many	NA	CASSLTLSSYEQYF	TGTGCCAGCAGTTTGACACTGAGCTCCTACGAGCAGTACTTC
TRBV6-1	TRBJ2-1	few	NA	CASSVKSWVRDANYNEQFF	TGTGCCAGCAGTGTTAAGAGTTGGGTCAGGGACGCCAATTACAATGAGCAGTTCTTC
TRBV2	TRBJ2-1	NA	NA	CASGDQIYNEQFF	TGTGCCAGCGGGGACCAGATCTACAATGAGCAGTTCTTC
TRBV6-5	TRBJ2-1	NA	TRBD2	CASSSGTSGGYSF	TGTGCCAGCAGTTCGGGGACTAGCGGGGGCTATAGCTTC